The clone carrying this T cell receptor (beta chain) was counted a single time. This record comes from a study of cytomegalovirus exposure and HLA in healthy donors. Primers for the PCR totalled 60 Vbeta and 13 Jbeta. Clones were read by immunoSEQ multiplex PCR, and TCRdb kept only the in-frame ones, dropping some. The sample has 95,000 to 100,000 clones, 60% to 85% seen once. The clonotype comes from a man aged 55 to 70 in good health and CMV-seropositive. Specimen: PBMCs.

The CDR3 reads CASSPSGANYGYTF. The CDR3 DNA sequence: TGTGCCAGCTCACCGTCCGGGGCTAACTATGGCTACACCTTC. This chain links TRBV18 with TRBJ1-2; D uncertain. V lost 3 bases, J lost 0 bases, and 8 bases lay in between. This CDR3 has 14 residues. The germline CDR1 and CDR2 sequences are KGHSH and LQKENI.